The 17 T cell receptor beta chains below all came from one sample that was sequenced in a study of OX40 agonist ivuxolimab in advanced cancers. Profiled with immunoSEQ multiplex PCR; TCRdb holds only in-frame clones, not every one. Counted here are 43,000 or so clones, about nine tenths occurring once; the ten biggest clones make up approximately 0.97%. Material: CD4+ or CD8+ T cells sorted from blood, obtained in a trial of the OX40 agonist ivuxolimab. The receptors derive from an adult with an advanced solid tumor such as melanoma, head and neck, liver or kidney cancer.

A few counts support this clone. V gene TRBV18 combines with J gene TRBJ2-7; perhaps TRBD1 as D (5 bases). The V gene's germline CDR1 is KGHSH and CDR2 LQKENI. The CDR3 is 14 residues long. The germline V and J ends were trimmed by 6 bases and 2 bases, with 14 bases remaining between them. CDR3: CASSSRTRTYEQYF. The CDR3 DNA is TGTGCCAGCTCCTCCCGGACACGTACCTACGAGCAGTACTTC. The whole variable domain, filled in from reference TRBV18 and TRBJ2-7, reads NAGVMQNPRHLVRRRGQEARLRCSPMKGHSHVYWYRQLPEEGLKFMVYLQKENIIDESGMPKERFSAEFPKEGPSILRIQQVVRGDSAAYFCASSSRTRTYEQYFGPGTRLTVT.

The chain combines TRBV6-1 with TRBJ2-7; no clear D gene. The CDR3 loop spans 14 amino acids. Trimming took off 1 base at V and 2 bases at J, with 9 bases between the two ends. Germline values: CDR1 MNHNS, CDR2 SASEGT. CDR3 region: CASSEVNRPYEQYF. The CDR3 coding sequence is TGTGCCAGCAGTGAAGTCAACCGTCCCTACGAGCAGTACTTC.

In DNA, the CDR3 is TGTGCCAGCAGCCAGGCCCGGTACTATGGCTACACCTTC. Encoded protein: CASSQARYYGYTF. J is TRBJ1-2 and V is TRBV28; D unclear. Trimming left V 6 bases short and J 3 bases short, with 11 bases between. This CDR3 contains 13 residues. Germline-derived CDR1 and CDR2 are MDHEN and SYDVKM.

V is TRBV18 and J is TRBJ1-2, with TRBD1 as a possible D gene (6 bases). The germline CDR1 and CDR2 sequences are KGHSH and LQKENI. The CDR3 spans 14 residues. With 6 bases removed from V and 5 bases from J, the gap between germline ends came to 16 bases. CDR3 bases: TGTGCCAGCTCTGCCTCCGGGACACCTTATGGCTACACCTTC. This sequence encodes CASSASGTPYGYTF.

V usage is TRBV2 and J usage is TRBJ2-7, with TRBD2 matching over 10 bases. J lost 3 bases, V lost 5 bases, and 4 bases had no gene match. This CDR3 has 14 amino acids. Per the germline V gene, CDR1 is SNHLY and CDR2 is FYNNEI. CDR3 DNA sequence: TGTGCCAGCAGTAAGCCTAGCGGGAGCTACGAGCAGTACTTC. This translates into CASSKPSGSYEQYF.

The chain joins TRBV19 to TRBJ2-3, with 9 bases that match TRBD1. The length of the CDR3 is 14 residues. Looked up from germline, CDR1 is LNHDA and CDR2 is SQIVND (reference sequence). Trimming cost V 7 bases and J 2 bases; bases outside gene matches: 4. DNA of the CDR3: TGTGCCAGTAACAGGGGGCTGTTCACAGATACGCAGTATTTT. It encodes CASNRGLFTDTQYF.

The chain is built from TRBV5-1 and TRBJ1-2; D is unclear. Germline assignment: CDR1 SGHRS and CDR2 YFSETQ. The CDR3 is made up of 14 amino acids. V was trimmed by 0 bases and J by 4 bases, leaving 10 bases between them. In nucleotides, the CDR3 is TGCGCCAGCAGCTTGGACCTGGGAGGCTATGGCTACACCTTC. It is translated as CASSLDLGGYGYTF.

This chain uses TRBV7-6 with TRBJ2-1; 7 bases match TRBD2. The CDR3 has 15 residues. The germline gives CDR1 SGHVS, CDR2 FNYEAQ. The V gene end was trimmed by 1 base and the J gene end by 11 bases; junction bases not matched to a gene: 11. The CDR3 sequence is CASSLEPSGGGKQFF. The CDR3 DNA sequence: TGTGCCAGCAGCTTAGAGCCTAGCGGTGGGGGGAAGCAGTTCTTC.

The chain has TRBV7-8 and TRBJ2-5; D is unresolved. The germline V gene encodes CDR1 SGHVS and CDR2 FQNEAQ. V shed 1 base and J shed 5 bases, with 11 bases lying between them. CDR3 size: 14 residues. This CDR3 reads CASSLESGRETQYF. The CDR3, as DNA: TGTGCCAGCAGCTTAGAATCGGGTAGGGAGACCCAGTACTTC.

The chain employs TRBV2 and TRBJ1-5, with TRBD1 identical over 7 bases. Trimming at V came to 6 bases and at J to 4 bases, leaving 6 bases not matched to a gene. The germline gives CDR1 SNHLY, CDR2 FYNNEI. This CDR3 region has 14 residues. The CDR3 nucleotides read TGTGCCAGCAGCAAAGGGGGCCCTAATCAGCCCCAGCATTTT. This gives the protein CASSKGGPNQPQHF.

In regard to this clone: The same CDR3 also results from other DNA sequences found in this sample. The CDR3 nucleotides are TGTGCCACCAGCAGAGATAGGCAGCCCCAGCATTTT. Translation: CATSRDRQPQHF. The V and J genes are TRBV15 and TRBJ1-5; D not certain. CDR1 and CDR2 from the germline V gene are LNHNV and YYDKDF (reference sequence). The CDR3 is made up of 12 amino acids. Trimming pared 0 bases from V and 7 bases from J, leaving 4 bases between.

This chain uses TRBV2 with TRBJ1-5, with 8 bases that match TRBD1. Germline V gives CDR1 SNHLY, CDR2 FYNNEI. This CDR3 has 13 residues. V shed 8 bases and J 7 bases; nucleotides not matched to a gene: 7. The CDR3 region has the DNA TGTGCCAGCGGCGGACAGGGCTTACAGCCCCAGCATTTT. It yields the protein CASGGQGLQPQHF.

The chain links TRBV6-5 to TRBJ1-1; a weak D match, TRBD1 (6 bases). The V gene lost 7 bases and the J gene lost 7 bases, with 16 bases spanning the gap. Germline V gene data show CDR1 as MNHEY and CDR2 as SVGAGI. The CDR3 runs 13 residues. The CDR3 nucleotides read TGTGCCAGCACCCCTCCAGGGGTCCTTGAAGCTTTCTTT. Its protein is CASTPPGVLEAFF.

This chain connects TRBV7-3 to TRBJ2-2, with TRBD2 matching over 7 bases. The CDR3 totals 14 residues. The germline gives CDR1 SGHTA, CDR2 FQGTGA. V was pared by 4 bases and J by 7 bases, with 6 bases of the junction left unmatched. CDR3 residues: CASSWEGQGGELFF. The CDR3 region has the DNA TGTGCCAGCAGCTGGGAGGGCCAGGGCGGGGAGCTGTTTTTT.

V gene TRBV6-6 combines with J gene TRBJ2-1; a weak D match, TRBD2 (6 bases). V was cut by 8 bases and J by 0 bases, with 17 bases left in between. Germline V gene sequence: CDR1 MNHNY, CDR2 SVGAGI (reference sequence). The CDR3 loop spans 16 amino acids. The CDR3, as DNA: TGTGCCAGCGGACCCACGGGAGTCCACTCCTACAATGAGCAGTTCTTC. Its protein product is CASGPTGVHSYNEQFF.

This clone came up a few times. J is TRBJ2-5 and V is TRBV2; 9 positions agree with TRBD1. With 10 bases clipped from V and 6 bases from J, the junction kept 6 bases outside the gene matches. CDR1 and CDR2 from the germline V gene are SNHLY and FYNNEI. This CDR3 contains 12 residues. The CDR3 here is CAIVQGAKTQYF. CDR3 in DNA: TGTGCCATCGTACAGGGGGCCAAGACCCAGTACTTC. The full variable domain, its missing parts supplied by reference TRBV2 and TRBJ2-5, is EPEVTQTPSHQVTQMGQEVILRCVPISNHLYFYWYRQILGQKVEFLVSFYNNEISEKSEIFDDQFSVERPDGSNFTLKIRSTKLEDSAMYFCAIVQGAKTQYFGPGTRLLVL.

There are a few counts of this clone. This chain uses TRBV15 with TRBJ2-5; D is undetermined. Germline-derived CDR1 and CDR2 are LNHNV and YYDKDF (reference sequence). This CDR3 is built from 13 residues. V lost 0 bases to trimming and J lost 5 bases, with 7 bases between them. CDR3 in DNA: TGTGCCACCAGCAGAGATATGGGGGAGACCCAGTACTTC. Protein: CATSRDMGETQYF.